What follows are 18 T cell receptor beta chains derived from one specimen sequenced in a study of blood T cell repertoires in COVID-19. Assay: immunoSEQ multiplex PCR; the TCRdb copy retains only in-frame clones and omits some. The sample includes about 140,000 clones, about 80% of them seen just once. The sequencing input was peripheral blood. The source is a man aged 55-75 years with acute or convalescent COVID-19.

The chain joins TRBV5-1 to TRBJ1-3; weak D call: TRBD1 (6 bases). The germline gives CDR1 SGHRS, CDR2 YFSETQ. V dropped 0 bases and J dropped 4 bases, with 14 bases sitting between them. This CDR3 region has 16 residues. CDR3: CASSLGPGARGNTIYF. As DNA, the CDR3 is TGCGCCAGCAGCTTGGGCCCAGGGGCGCGCGGAAACACCATATATTTT.

This clone appeared a single time. The chain uses TRBV28 and TRBJ1-5, with a weak D call TRBD1 (6 bases). CDR3 length: 14 residues. Trimming cost V 5 bases and J 5 bases, with 13 bases left between them. CDR1 MDHEN and CDR2 SYDVKM come from the germline V gene. CDR3 in amino acids: CASSGRDTYQPQHF. The CDR3 DNA follows: TGTGCCAGCAGTGGCCGGGACACTTATCAGCCCCAGCATTTT.

DNA for the CDR3: TGTGCCAGCAGCTCCCGACAGAATCGCTATGGCTACACCTTC. Protein: CASSSRQNRYGYTF. This sequence joins TRBV6-5 and TRBJ1-2, with D possibly matching TRBD1 (5 bases). Germline loops: CDR1 MNHEY, CDR2 SVGAGI. This CDR3 contains 14 residues. Trimming removed 6 bases at V and 4 bases at J, with 15 bases between.

V gene TRBV20-1 combines with J gene TRBJ1-1, with D hard to call. This CDR3 is built from 11 residues. V was clipped by 6 bases and J by 5 bases, with 10 bases between them. Germline V gene data show CDR1 as DFQATT and CDR2 as SNEGSKA (reference sequence). The CDR3, as DNA: TGCAGTGCCTATGAGAGGACTGAAGCTTTCTTT. The encoded protein is CSAYERTEAFF.

This chain links TRBV5-1 with TRBJ1-1; no clear D. The CDR3 consists of 14 residues. V was cut by 2 bases and J by 3 bases, with 11 bases left in between. Germline V gene lookup returns CDR1 SGHRS and CDR2 YFSETQ. The CDR3 DNA reads TGCGCCAGCAGCTTTTCACGAGCCGACACTGAAGCTTTCTTT. It encodes CASSFSRADTEAFF. Full variable domain (outside the CDR3, taken from reference TRBV5-1 and TRBJ1-1): KAGVTQTPRYLIKTRGQQVTLSCSPISGHRSVSWYQQTPGQGLQFLFEYFSETQRNKGNFPGRFSGRQFSNSRSEMNVSTLELGDSALYLCASSFSRADTEAFFGQGTRLTVV.

Concerning this clone: The junction departs from the called germline gene at one end, perhaps through a read error. This chain connects TRBV7-7 to TRBJ2-5; a possible D gene is TRBD1 (6 bases). The CDR3 loop spans 13 amino acids. The germline V gene has CDR1 SSHAT and CDR2 FNYEAQ (reference sequence). The CDR3 sequence is CASSKTGEETQYF. The DNA of the CDR3 is TGTGCTAGCAGCAAGACAGGAGAAGAGACCCAGTACTTC.

This clone was observed a few times. This chain uses TRBV11-1 with TRBJ2-3; D gene ambiguous. The V end lost 5 bases, the J end lost 4 bases, and 7 bases lay between the germline ends. Germline assignment: CDR1 SGHAT and CDR2 FQDESV (reference sequence). This CDR3 comprises 12 residues. The CDR3 DNA sequence: TGTGCCAGCAGCCCGTTCGCAGATACGCAGTATTTT. This encodes CASSPFADTQYF.

This chain connects TRBV18 to TRBJ1-1; 11 bases match TRBD1. After removal of 8 bases from V and 7 bases from J, the junction contained 12 bases not matched to a gene. The CDR3 loop spans 15 amino acids. Germline V gives CDR1 KGHSH, CDR2 LQKENI. The DNA of the CDR3 is TGTGCCAGCCGACGGGACAGGGGGAGTTACGGTGAAGCTTTCTTT. Translating it yields CASRRDRGSYGEAFF.

The CDR3 DNA sequence: TGTGCCAGCAGTTACTCGGCACTAGCGGCTTACAATGAGCAGTTCTTC. This gives the protein CASSYSALAAYNEQFF. The V gene is TRBV6-2 or TRBV6-3, the J gene TRBJ2-1; TRBD2 aligns across 8 bases. This CDR3 has 16 residues. In germline, CDR1 is MNHEY, CDR2 SVGEGT. Trimming took 0 bases from V and 4 from J; bases not matched to a gene: 5.

The gene calls are TRBV6-5 and TRBJ1-2; D ambiguous. Germline CDR1 reads MNHEY; CDR2 reads SVGAGI. The V and J ends lost 0 bases and 2 bases respectively, with 7 bases between them. The CDR3 has 14 amino acids. The CDR3, as DNA: TGTGCCAGCAGTTACTCGGCATCGAACTATGGCTACACCTTC. It yields the protein CASSYSASNYGYTF.

V and J are TRBV3-1 (or the pseudogene TRBV3-2) and TRBJ2-2, with unresolved D. Trimming removed 4 bases from V and 4 bases from J, with 16 bases in between. Germline CDR1 LGHDT, CDR2 YNNKEL (reference sequence). The CDR3 extends over 16 amino acids. The DNA of the CDR3 is TGTGCCAGCAGCCGACCCGCAGGTTCAATCACCGGGGAGCTGTTTTTT. As protein: CASSRPAGSITGELFF.

The J gene is TRBJ2-1, the V gene TRBV9, with D maybe TRBD2 (6 bases). Germline-derived CDR1 and CDR2 are SGDLS and YYNGEE. V lost 3 bases and J lost 0, with 25 bases in between. This CDR3 has 20 amino acids. In nucleotides, the CDR3 is TGTGCCAGCAGCGCCGAATCCTTTATCGACGGAGGGAGCTCCTACAATGAGCAGTTCTTC. Its protein is CASSAESFIDGGSSYNEQFF. The full variable domain, rest sourced from reference TRBV9 and TRBJ2-1, is DSGVTQTPKHLITATGQRVTLRCSPRSGDLSVYWYQQSLDQGLQFLIQYYNGEERAKGNILERFSAQQFPDLHSELNLSSLELGDSALYFCASSAESFIDGGSSYNEQFFGPGTRLTVL.

This clone was observed a handful of times. The J gene is TRBJ1-1, the V gene TRBV7-2, with TRBD1 matching over 7 bases. Germline-derived CDR1 and CDR2 are SGHTA and FQGNSA. The junction had 13 bases not matched to a gene; V was cut back by 5 bases and J by 10 bases. This CDR3 is built from 14 residues. The CDR3 protein is CASSPGTEPSVAFF. For the CDR3, the DNA is TGTGCCAGCAGCCCCGGGACAGAGCCGTCCGTAGCTTTCTTT. The full variable domain, rest sourced from reference TRBV7-2 and TRBJ1-1, is GAGVSQSPSNKVTEKGKDVELRCDPISGHTALYWYRQSLGQGLEFLIYFQGNSAPDKSGLPSDRFSAERTGGSVSTLTIQRTQQEDSAVYLCASSPGTEPSVAFFGQGTRLTVV.

This CDR3 reads CASSQDSPGLSLDGYTF. CDR3 in DNA: TGTGCCAGCAGCCAAGATAGTCCAGGGCTAAGCTTGGATGGCTACACCTTC. V usage is TRBV14 and J usage is TRBJ1-2; weak D call: TRBD1 (5 bases). The CDR3 contains 17 residues. The V end lost 0 bases, the J end lost 6 bases, and 20 bases lay between the germline ends. Looked up from germline, CDR1 is SGHDN and CDR2 is FVKESK.

V usage is TRBV27 and J usage is TRBJ2-7, with unresolved D. The CDR3 consists of 16 residues. V was trimmed by 2 bases and J by 6 bases, leaving 20 bases between them. The V gene's germline CDR1 is MNHEY and CDR2 SMNVEV (reference sequence). The CDR3 spells CASSLRLQAPSLEQYF. As DNA, the CDR3 is TGTGCCAGCAGTTTACGGCTGCAGGCTCCTTCTCTCGAGCAGTACTTC.

The chain links TRBV5-5 to TRBJ2-5; 7 bases fit TRBD1. CDR1 SGHKS and CDR2 YYEKEE come from the germline V gene (reference sequence). V lost 6 bases, J lost 2 bases, and 4 bases stayed unmatched. This CDR3 contains 13 residues. The DNA of the CDR3 is TGTGCCAGCATCTACAGGGGACAAGAGACCCAGTACTTC. Protein sequence: CASIYRGQETQYF. Full variable domain (outside the CDR3, taken from reference TRBV5-5 and TRBJ2-5): DAGVTQSPTHLIKTRGQQVTLRCSPISGHKSVSWYQQVLGQGPQFIFQYYEKEERGRGNFPDRFSARQFPNYSSELNVNALLLGDSALYLCASIYRGQETQYFGPGTRLLVL.

The chain recombines TRBV18 with TRBJ2-7; tentatively, D is TRBD2 (5 bases). Deletions cut 0 bases from V and 7 bases from J, with 13 bases between. CDR1 is KGHSH, CDR2 LQKENI, per germline. This CDR3 region has 14 residues. In nucleotides, the CDR3 is TGTGCCAGCTCACCACCGGGCGGAGGTCGGGAGCAGTACTTC. This sequence encodes CASSPPGGGREQYF.

The V call is TRBV3-1 (or the pseudogene TRBV3-2), the J call TRBJ2-1; 7 bases fit TRBD2. The CDR3 consists of 14 residues. CDR1 LGHDT and CDR2 YNNKEL come from the germline V gene (reference sequence). V shed 6 bases and J 2 bases; nucleotides not matched to a gene: 4. The CDR3 loop is CASRASGTYNEQFF. The CDR3 coding sequence is TGTGCCAGCAGGGCTAGCGGAACCTACAATGAGCAGTTCTTC.